The next 26 T cell receptor beta chains were all read from a single sample in a study of cytomegalovirus exposure and HLA in healthy donors (TCRdb year 2017). Library generation was performed with the immunoSEQ multiplex PCR assay. For the multiplex PCR, a mixture combining 60 forward primers for TCR Vbeta segments and 13 reverse primers for TCR Jbeta segments was used. The table was pulled from immuneACCESS by TCRdb, which kept in-frame rearrangements only. Such tables lose some clones; where checked, under half of the loss comes from unresolved V genes, and the rest has no known cause. The sample has 55,000 to 70,000 clones on record, around three quarters of them singletons. The ten largest clones represent about 8% of the sample. Sequenced material: PBMCs. These receptors all stem from a man younger than 35 in good health and CMV-seropositive.

This clone was counted a few times. The chain couples TRBV7-9 to TRBJ1-4; D ambiguous. V dropped 3 bases and J dropped 3 bases, with 5 bases sitting between them. Germline CDR1 SEHNR, CDR2 FQNEAQ (reference sequence). The CDR3 extends over 13 amino acids. The CDR3: CASSFLSNEKLFF. CDR3 DNA sequence: TGTGCCAGCAGCTTCCTTTCTAATGAAAAACTGTTTTTT.

This rearrangement joins TRBV6-5 to TRBJ1-5; maybe TRBD1 (5 bases). Trimming shortened V by 6 bases and J by 4 bases, and 16 bases separated the two germline ends. CDR3 length: 15 amino acids. CDR1 MNHEY and CDR2 SVGAGI come from the germline V gene. CDR3 nucleotide sequence: TGTGCCAGCAGGCCTCGACAGATACTTAATCAGCCCCAGCATTTT. Amino acid sequence: CASRPRQILNQPQHF.

The chain employs TRBV6-6 and TRBJ1-5; the D is unclear. Trimming removed 6 bases at V and 0 bases at J, with 3 bases between. Germline V gives CDR1 MNHNY, CDR2 SVGAGI (reference sequence). The CDR3 covers 12 residues. CDR3 loop: CASSLSNQPQHF. CDR3 nucleotides: TGTGCCAGCAGCCTTAGCAATCAGCCCCAGCATTTT.

CDR3 DNA: TGTGCCAGCAGGACACCAGGGACAGATACGCAGTATTTT. It translates to CASRTPGTDTQYF. This rearrangement joins TRBV28 to TRBJ2-3; weak D call: TRBD1 (5 bases). The V end lost 6 bases, the J end lost 3 bases, and 10 bases lay between the germline ends. This CDR3 is built from 13 residues. Germline V gives CDR1 MDHEN, CDR2 SYDVKM.

The chain links TRBV27 to TRBJ1-6; maybe TRBD1 (5 bases). Germline CDR1 is MNHEY and CDR2 is SMNVEV (reference sequence). The CDR3 has 15 residues. Trimming shortened V by 6 bases and J by 5 bases, and 14 bases separated the two germline ends. CDR3 sequence reads: CASSRERDHNSPLHF. The CDR3 bases are TGTGCCAGCAGCAGGGAGCGGGACCATAATTCACCCCTCCACTTT.

This chain uses TRBV30 with TRBJ1-1; possible D gene TRBD1, 5 bases. Trimming shortened V by 5 bases and J by 6 bases, and 16 bases separated the two germline ends. The V gene's germline CDR1 is GTSNPN and CDR2 SVGIG (reference sequence). The CDR3 has 13 amino acids. For the CDR3, the DNA is TGTGCCTGGGGCTCCCAGGGTTCGGCTGAAGCTTTCTTT. As protein: CAWGSQGSAEAFF.

A note on this clone: A read error may produce the germline difference seen at one junction end. This chain uses TRBV5-4 with TRBJ2-7; D gene uncertain. Germline V gives CDR1 SGHNT, CDR2 YYREEE (reference sequence). The CDR3 sequence is 8 residues long. This CDR3 is CASSFLSF. The CDR3 nucleotides are TGTGCCAGCAGCTTTCTAAGCTTC.

CDR3 amino acids: CASSLGRGLVQFF. The CDR3 DNA reads as TGTGCCAGCAGCTTAGGCCGAGGTTTGGTGCAGTTCTTC. The rearrangement joins TRBV13 to TRBJ2-1; D not resolved. V shed 0 bases and J shed 12 bases, with 12 bases lying between them. From germline, CDR1 is PRHDT and CDR2 FYEKMQ (reference sequence). There are 13 residues in the CDR3.

The sample holds a few counts of this clone. V gene TRBV4-2 combines with J gene TRBJ2-4, with 12 positions matching TRBD1. Germline CDR1 reads LGHNA; CDR2 reads YNFKEQ. The CDR3 is made up of 16 amino acids. The trim removed 0 bases at V and 7 bases at J, leaving 4 bases unmatched. The CDR3: CASSQEEGQGANIQYF. DNA for the CDR3: TGTGCCAGCAGCCAAGAGGAGGGACAGGGGGCGAACATTCAGTACTTC.

V usage is TRBV10-3 and J usage is TRBJ1-2; D is perhaps TRBD1 (5 bases). The length of the CDR3 is 15 residues. V gave up 3 bases and J gave up 8 bases, with 19 bases separating them. Germline loops: CDR1 ENHRY, CDR2 SYGVKD. In DNA, the CDR3 is TGTGCCATCAGTGATGGGACGGGGGGGGAGGAGGGCTACACCTTC. Translating it yields CAISDGTGGEEGYTF.

The rearrangement uses TRBV30 and TRBJ1-2; maybe TRBD1 (5 bases). The germline gives CDR1 GTSNPN, CDR2 SVGIG (reference sequence). V was pared by 7 bases and J by 8 bases, with 23 bases between. This CDR3 spans 14 amino acids. CDR3 sequence reads: CAFTTPQGLWGYTF. CDR3 in DNA: TGTGCCTTCACGACCCCGCAGGGACTGTGGGGCTACACCTTC.

V is TRBV6-5 and J is TRBJ1-1; no clear D. Trimming stripped 8 bases from V and 3 bases from J, with 13 bases between. Germline V gene sequence: CDR1 MNHEY, CDR2 SVGAGI. The CDR3 consists of 13 residues. CDR3 DNA: TGTGCCAGCCACAGTAGTGTGGACACTGAAGCTTTCTTT. Amino acids: CASHSSVDTEAFF.

The chain is built from TRBV4-1 and TRBJ2-1; perhaps TRBD1 as D (7 bases). This CDR3 is built from 13 residues. Germline CDR1 reads MGHRA; CDR2 reads YSYEKL. Deletions cut 3 bases from V and 7 bases from J, with 10 bases between. CDR3 region: CASSHAGGNEQFF. As DNA, the CDR3 is TGCGCCAGCAGCCACGCAGGGGGGAATGAGCAGTTCTTC.

The rearrangement links TRBV15 to TRBJ2-3; 9 bases are shared with TRBD2. CDR1 and CDR2 (germline): LNHNV, YYDKDF (reference sequence). Losses at the gene ends were 4 bases for V and 0 bases for J; bases not matched to a gene: 5. There are 16 residues in the CDR3. CDR3 region: CATSTRTSASTDTQYF. CDR3 bases: TGTGCCACCAGCACTCGGACTAGCGCTAGCACAGATACGCAGTATTTT.

The CDR3 here is CASSARSTDTQYF. The CDR3 nucleotides are TGTGCCAGCAGTGCGCGGAGCACAGATACGCAGTATTTT. This chain uses TRBV6-4 with TRBJ2-3; D gene ambiguous. CDR1 MRHNA and CDR2 SNTAGT come from the germline V gene. The CDR3 runs to 13 residues. Trimming cost V 4 bases and J 0 bases, with 5 bases left between them.

This clone was counted a single time. V and J are TRBV5-4 and TRBJ1-2, with 8 positions matching TRBD1. The ends lost 1 base at V and 3 bases at J; junction bases unmatched: 5. Germline CDR1 SGHNT, CDR2 YYREEE (reference sequence). The CDR3 runs to 15 residues. This chain's CDR3 is CASSLWTGSDYGYTF. The CDR3 nucleotides read TGTGCCAGCAGCTTGTGGACAGGGTCCGACTATGGCTACACCTTC. The variable domain in full, completed from reference TRBV5-4 and TRBJ1-2, reads ETGVTQSPTHLIKTRGQQVTLRCSSQSGHNTVSWYQQALGQGPQFIFQYYREEENGRGNFPPRFSGLQFPNYSSELNVNALELDDSALYLCASSLWTGSDYGYTFGSGTRLTVV.

This sequence joins TRBV6-6 and TRBJ2-3, with TRBD2 matching 8 bases. The V and J ends lost 9 bases and 2 bases, in that order; junction bases with no gene match: 10. In germline, CDR1 is MNHNY, CDR2 SVGAGI (reference sequence). The CDR3 spans 15 residues. CDR3 in DNA: TGTGCCAGTGTCGTCCGCGGGGGGACCACAGATACGCAGTATTTT. The encoded protein is CASVVRGGTTDTQYF.

The chain recombines TRBV15 with TRBJ1-3; no clear D. In germline, CDR1 is LNHNV, CDR2 YYDKDF (reference sequence). The CDR3 is made up of 13 amino acids. Trimming shortened V by 0 bases and J by 4 bases, and 4 bases separated the two germline ends. DNA of the CDR3: TGTGCCACCAGCAGAGATCTGGGAAACACCATATATTTT. This codes for CATSRDLGNTIYF.

The genes are TRBV6-5 and TRBJ2-7; 11 positions agree with TRBD1. This CDR3 region has 15 residues. J was trimmed by 3 bases and V by 6 bases; bases with no gene match: 7. Germline lookup yields CDR1 MNHEY and CDR2 SVGAGI. CDR3 protein: CASSIGGQGGYEQYF. CDR3 DNA sequence: TGTGCCAGCAGCATCGGGGGACAGGGGGGCTACGAGCAGTACTTC.

The J gene is TRBJ1-1, the V gene TRBV29-1; D unclear. Per germline, CDR1 SQVTM and CDR2 ANQGSEA. V lost 2 bases to trimming and J lost 0 bases, with 7 bases between them. The CDR3 loop spans 13 amino acids. CDR3 in DNA: TGCAGCGTTGAATCACAGATGAACACTGAAGCTTTCTTT. Translated, it gives CSVESQMNTEAFF.

The chain has TRBV11-2 and TRBJ2-5; tentative D call: TRBD2 (5 bases). V was clipped by 5 bases and J by 1 base, with 17 bases between them. The V gene's germline CDR1 is SGHAT and CDR2 FQNNGV. The CDR3 covers 16 residues. For the CDR3, the DNA is TGTGCCAGCAGCCAACCCCAACTAGGGCCCCAAGAGACCCAGTACTTC. Its translation is CASSQPQLGPQETQYF.

The chain is built from TRBV30 and TRBJ1-4; D gene unclear. CDR3 length equals 14 residues. The germline V gene has CDR1 GTSNPN and CDR2 SVGIG (reference sequence). V was shortened by 2 bases and J by 4 bases, with 11 bases between the two germline ends. The CDR3 sequence: CAWSLSGYNEKLFF. The CDR3 coding sequence is TGTGCCTGGAGTTTATCAGGTTATAATGAAAAACTGTTTTTT.

The V gene is TRBV5-5, the J gene TRBJ2-4, with 8 bases fitting TRBD2. Trimming took 4 bases from V and 16 from J; bases not matched to a gene: 10. CDR3 length: 12 residues. Per germline, CDR1 SGHKS and CDR2 YYEKEE (reference sequence). CDR3 residues: CASSRSGTSIYF. The CDR3 DNA sequence: TGTGCCAGCAGCCGATCCGGGACTAGTATCTACTTC.

This chain joins TRBV7-9 and TRBJ2-7; TRBD1 might be the D (5 bases). CDR1 is SEHNR, CDR2 FQNEAQ, per germline (reference sequence). V lost 0 bases and J lost 5, with 11 bases in between. This CDR3 has 14 residues. DNA of the CDR3: TGTGCCAGCAGCTTAGCTTCAGGGATGGACGAGCAGTACTTC. Translation gives CASSLASGMDEQYF.

V gene TRBV6-5 combines with J gene TRBJ2-2, with D uncertain. CDR1 MNHEY and CDR2 SVGAGI come from the germline V gene. This CDR3 spans 14 amino acids. Trimming cost V 0 bases and J 7 bases, with 9 bases left between them. The DNA of the CDR3 is TGTGCCAGCAGTTACTCGACGACATTCGGGGAGCTGTTTTTT. It translates to CASSYSTTFGELFF.

In this sample, this clone turned up once. This sample also contains other DNA sequences that code for the same CDR3. The genes are TRBV5-1 and TRBJ1-1; TRBD1 matches 7 bases. Trimming took 0 bases from V and 1 from J; bases not matched to a gene: 0. CDR1 SGHRS and CDR2 YFSETQ come from the germline V gene. The CDR3 extends over 14 amino acids. The CDR3 sequence: CASSLEGANTEAFF. The CDR3 region has the DNA TGCGCCAGCAGCTTGGAGGGGGCGAACACTGAAGCTTTCTTT.